Only a few counts were recorded for the clone carrying this TCR beta chain. The target antigen is unknown. This entry is derived from a study of T cells in Graves' hyperthyroidism and ophthalmopathy. At the level of the study: Sampling of peripheral blood happened at initial diagnosis, prior to any treatment.

The CDR3 is 16 amino acids. The germline V gene encodes CDR1 KGHDR and CDR2 SFDVKD. Trimming took off 3 bases at V and 6 bases at J, with 18 bases between the two ends. It was RNA transcripts that yielded the amplified TCR beta CDR3 regions. Researchers ran a first-round RT-PCR on the TCR CDR3 using the HTBI primer set. TCRdb reprocessed the multiplex PCR reads via MiXCR and lists one record per CDR3 protein. The sample carries about 400,000 distinct CDR3 sequences, approximately 15% recorded once. 8.5 to 10 ml of fresh peripheral blood supplied the PBMCs. Study outcomes and limitations: A model using 13 V-J features told ophthalmopathy apart from stable hyperthyroidism.

The clonotype was recovered from a woman aged 25 to 45 with Graves' hyperthyroidism. The V gene is TRBV24-1, the J gene TRBJ2-3; TRBD2 is a possible D gene (6 bases). Sequenced: blood. CDR3 DNA sequence: TGTGCCACCAGTGATCCTTATAGCGGAAAAGGGGATACGCAGTATTTT. It translates to CATSDPYSGKGDTQYF.